This T cell receptor beta chain was sequenced during a study of T-cell memory formation after mild COVID-19. TCRdb re-analysed the 5' RACE reads in MiXCR, keeping a single row per CDR3 protein. This repertoire shows 85,000 to 130,000 distinct CDR3 sequences, around 11% found once; its top ten account for 27%. CDR1 is DFQATT, CDR2 SNEGSKA, per germline (reference sequence). This CDR3 comprises 13 residues. Trimming took off 6 bases at V and 8 bases at J, with 16 bases between the two ends. This clonotype was observed a handful of times. The sample was PBMCs or a T cell subset sorted from them (not recorded which). The sequence came from an adult woman who had mild COVID-19 (a few samples of this study predate the infection). Cell type and time point are not known. The J gene is TRBJ1-4, the V gene TRBV20-1; D call uncertain. CDR3: CSATRIPREKLFF. Written as DNA, the CDR3 is TGCAGTGCCACTCGGATCCCTCGAGAAAAACTGTTTTTT.